This T cell receptor beta chain was obtained from a study of T cell responses to AZD1222 COVID-19 vaccine. Timing groups of about 4 and about 12 weeks for second doses were pooled. As for this clone: Its antigen is as yet unknown.

Study-wide results and caveats: Across the whole spike, CD4 TCRs peaked at regions 160-218 and 743-854.

Sequencing used immunoSEQ multiplex PCR; TCRdb keeps in-frame clones, though not all of them. The table records 95,000 to 100,000 clones, 70% to 85% of them present only once. The CDR3 extends over 16 amino acids. Trimming cost V 3 bases and J 4 bases; bases outside gene matches: 11. Germline loops: CDR1 SGHRS, CDR2 YFSETQ. The chain links TRBV5-1 to TRBJ2-5, with 8 positions matching TRBD1. The sequencing used peripheral blood, collected 28 days after the second AZD1222 dose. The receptor was derived from an adult who received the AZD1222 COVID-19 vaccine. DNA for the CDR3: TGCGCCAGCAGCTGGGGACGGACAGGGATAGGAGAGACCCAGTACTTC. This gives the protein CASSWGRTGIGETQYF.